The T cell receptor beta chain described here comes from a study of monozygotic twins with inflammatory bowel disease. The CDR3 runs 17 residues. The germline V gene encodes CDR1 LNHDA and CDR2 SQIVND (reference sequence). Both the TCRalpha cDNA and the TCRbeta cDNA were taken through two nested PCRs, lasting around 15 and 9 cycles. TCRdb reprocessed the 5' RACE reads, keeping one entry per CDR3 protein, no DNA. The sample table sets out approximately 330,000 distinct CDR3 sequences. This sequence was found in a human donor with ulcerative colitis or Crohn's disease, or a healthy co-twin of an affected twin (not recorded which). The specimen sequenced was blood. The genes are TRBV19 and TRBJ1-4; TCRdb's D call of TRBD1 is untestable without DNA. Here the CDR3 reads CASSKRTATATNEKLFF.